This T cell receptor beta chain comes out of a study of blood T cell repertoires in COVID-19. Background on the study: The cDNA or gDNA used as material had been derived from T cells, B-cell-depleted T cells, or PBMCs.

The CDR3 consists of 15 residues. V gave up 3 bases and J gave up 2 bases; unmatched junction bases: 5. CDR1 is SEHNR, CDR2 FQNEAQ, per germline (reference sequence). This clone was counted once. Method: immunoSEQ multiplex PCR; TCRdb's copy keeps in-frame clones and lacks some. The table has roughly 120,000 clones, less than 85% seen once. Material: peripheral blood. The rearrangement uses TRBV7-9 and TRBJ2-3; 7 nucleotides match TRBD1. The sequence was collected from a woman aged 60 to 75 with acute or convalescent COVID-19. CDR3 coding DNA: TGTGCCAGCAGCTTTACAGGGGAACTCACAGATACGCAGTATTTT. Translation: CASSFTGELTDTQYF. Looking up the rest from reference TRBV7-9 and TRBJ2-3 gives the full variable domain: DTGVSQNPRHKITKRGQNVTFRCDPISEHNRLYWYRQTLGQGPEFLTYFQNEAQLEKSRLLSDRFSAERPKGSFSTLEIQRTEQGDSAMYLCASSFTGELTDTQYFGPGTRLTVL.